The 3 T cell receptor beta chains presented below share a single source sample, sequenced in a study of CD8 T cells in Susac syndrome (dated by TCRdb to about 2019). Library preparation employed the immunoSEQ multiplex PCR assay. RNA was extracted using the RNeasy kit, and about 0.5 to 1 ug of the RNA was reverse transcribed with random hexamers. TCRdb reanalyzed the raw reads on its own, using fastp at Q25 for trimming and MiXCR for clone calling, and kept in-frame beta chains. Every distinct CDR3 protein forms one entry, paired with its most common genes and DNA. Recorded for this sample are 330,000 or so distinct CDR3 sequences; about nine tenths of them occurred a single time. Of the sample, approximately 0.18% is held by the ten largest clones. The sequenced sample consisted of CD8+ T cells from PBMCs. These receptors were collected from a human donor with multiple sclerosis.

In its sample, this clonotype was seen a few times. CDR3 DNA: TGTGCCAGCACCCCCGAATCCTCCTACGAGCAGTACTTC. It is translated as CASTPESSYEQYF. This chain uses TRBV2 with TRBJ2-7; D is unclear. This CDR3 comprises 13 residues. Trimming removed 7 bases at V and 0 bases at J, with 10 bases between. Germline lookup yields CDR1 SNHLY and CDR2 FYNNEI.

The V gene is TRBV27, the J gene TRBJ2-7; D remains unclear. V lost 6 bases to trimming and J lost 4 bases, with 13 bases between them. CDR1 MNHEY and CDR2 SMNVEV come from the germline V gene (reference sequence). The CDR3 contains 13 residues. Here the CDR3 DNA reads TGTGCCAGCAGCCTCACCTACAGATACGAGCAGTACTTC. It yields the protein CASSLTYRYEQYF.

This rearrangement joins TRBV7-9 to TRBJ2-5, with 8 bases matching TRBD1. The germline V gene encodes CDR1 SEHNR and CDR2 FQNEAQ (reference sequence). The CDR3 has 15 amino acids. J gave up 8 bases and V 4 bases, and 12 bases lay outside the gene matches. The CDR3 DNA is TGTGCCAGCAGCTCCGGACAGGGAAACAAGAGAACCCAGTACTTC. This gives the protein CASSSGQGNKRTQYF.